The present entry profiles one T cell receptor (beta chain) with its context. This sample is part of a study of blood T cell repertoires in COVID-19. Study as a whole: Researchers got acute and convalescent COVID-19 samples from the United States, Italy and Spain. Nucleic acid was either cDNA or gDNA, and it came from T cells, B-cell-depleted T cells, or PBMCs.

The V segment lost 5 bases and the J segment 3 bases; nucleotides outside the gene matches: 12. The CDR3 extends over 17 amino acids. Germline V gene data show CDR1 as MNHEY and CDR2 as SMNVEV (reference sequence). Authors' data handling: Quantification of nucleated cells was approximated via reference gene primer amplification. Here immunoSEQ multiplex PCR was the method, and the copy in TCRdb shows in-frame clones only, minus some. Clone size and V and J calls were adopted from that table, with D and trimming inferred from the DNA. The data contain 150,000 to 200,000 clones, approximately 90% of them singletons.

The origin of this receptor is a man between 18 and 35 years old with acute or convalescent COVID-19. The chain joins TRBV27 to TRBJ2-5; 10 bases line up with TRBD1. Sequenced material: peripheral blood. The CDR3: CASSRIPPGTGEETQYF. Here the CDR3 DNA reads TGTGCCAGCAGTCGTATCCCTCCCGGGACAGGGGAAGAGACCCAGTACTTC.